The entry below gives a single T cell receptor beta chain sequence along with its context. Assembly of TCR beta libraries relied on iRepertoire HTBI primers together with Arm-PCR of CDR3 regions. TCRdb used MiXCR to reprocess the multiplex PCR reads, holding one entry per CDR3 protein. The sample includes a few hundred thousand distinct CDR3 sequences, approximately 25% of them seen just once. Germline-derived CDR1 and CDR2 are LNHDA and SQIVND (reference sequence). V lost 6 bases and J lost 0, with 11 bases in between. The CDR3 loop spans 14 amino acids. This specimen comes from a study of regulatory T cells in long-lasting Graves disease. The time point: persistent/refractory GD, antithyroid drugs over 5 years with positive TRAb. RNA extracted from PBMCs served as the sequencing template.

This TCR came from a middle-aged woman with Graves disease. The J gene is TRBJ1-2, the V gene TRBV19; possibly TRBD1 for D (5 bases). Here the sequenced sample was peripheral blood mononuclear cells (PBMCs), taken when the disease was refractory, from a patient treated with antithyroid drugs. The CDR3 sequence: CASSGGRTNYGYTF. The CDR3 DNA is TGTGCCAGTAGCGGGGGACGGACTAACTATGGCTACACCTTC.